Sequencing of this T cell receptor (beta chain) was carried out in a study of cytomegalovirus exposure and HLA in healthy donors. To note about this clone: Its specificity is not known.

A roughly 120-subject validation cohort, separate from the roughly 680-subject first cohort, supplied the donors. Overall study results and limits: Diagnosis of cytomegalovirus status made by the classifier reportedly showed high specificity and sensitivity.

Clones were read by immunoSEQ multiplex PCR, and TCRdb kept only the in-frame ones, dropping some. Of 50,000 to 65,000 clones in the sample, approximately 95% are singletons; the top ten hold over 6%. Germline V gene sequence: CDR1 SNHLY, CDR2 FYNNEI. The J segment lost 7 bases and the V segment lost 3 bases, leaving 24 bases of the junction unmatched. This CDR3 spans 21 amino acids. Sequencing used PBMCs. The sequence was obtained from a woman younger than 35 in good health and CMV-seropositive. J is TRBJ2-1 and V is TRBV2, with 10 bases matching TRBD2. CDR3: CASSEGGLAAGGPAPYNEQFF. CDR3 in DNA: TGTGCCAGCAGTGAGGGGGGGTTAGCAGCGGGAGGGCCTGCACCTTATAATGAGCAGTTCTTC.